This TCR beta chain was profiled in a study of post-analysis software for immune sequencing data. This clonotype was detected a few times. What it binds is unknown. Study-level results: Controls significantly exceeded multiple sclerosis patients in normalized Chao1 diversity. The study found TRBV5-6, TRBV5-1 and TRBV20-1 among 5 or 6 TRBV segments more frequent in patients than controls.

Presence of unique molecular identifiers characterized the TCR beta cDNA libraries. Input populations of about 1 to 11 million T cells gave rise to approximately 500,000 cDNA molecules. TCRdb reprocessed the PCR reads with MiXCR, giving one entry per CDR3 protein. This table has about 460,000 distinct CDR3 sequences, around 40% appearing once. Germline V lookup: CDR1 SGHRS, CDR2 YFSETQ. J lost 2 bases, V lost 6 bases, and 8 bases had no gene match. The CDR3 totals 15 residues. The receptor was isolated from a girl aged 5-17 years with multiple sclerosis. V gene TRBV5-1 combines with J gene TRBJ1-1; 9 positions match TRBD1. Sample: blood. As DNA, the CDR3 is TGCGCCAGCAATTTTGGGGACAGGGAAAACACTGAAGCTTTCTTT. Protein product: CASNFGDRENTEAFF.